This passage covers 22 T cell receptor beta chains from one sample sequenced in a study of CD8 T cells in ankylosing spondylitis. The study's findings and limits: Blood of patients with ankylosing spondylitis appeared to be characterized by a TCR beta motif of several highly homologous variants.

TCRdb used MiXCR to reprocess the 5' RACE reads, holding one entry per CDR3 protein. The data hold hundreds of thousands of distinct CDR3 sequences, with about 10% observed a single time. Their specific antigens are unknown. The sample taken for sequencing was blood, either unsorted or a sorted T cell fraction (not recorded which). These receptors originate from a male donor with ankylosing spondylitis.

This clonotype was seen only a few times. The gene calls are TRBV7-9 and TRBJ2-5; TRBD1 matches at 8 bases. The V gene end was trimmed by 5 bases and the J gene end by 5 bases; junction bases not matched to a gene: 7. The CDR3 sequence is 14 residues long. Germline CDR1 SEHNR, CDR2 FQNEAQ (reference sequence). The CDR3 region is CASSPDRVSETQYF. The DNA for the CDR3 is TGTGCCAGCAGCCCGGACAGGGTTTCGGAGACCCAGTACTTC.

V and J are TRBV20-1 and TRBJ2-7; 12 bases agree with TRBD2. Per germline, CDR1 DFQATT and CDR2 SNEGSKA (reference sequence). V shed 1 base, J shed 0 bases, and the junction held 4 bases outside the gene matches. This CDR3 region has 16 residues. The DNA for the CDR3 is TGCAGTGCTAGAGTTACTAGCGGGAGGACCTCCTACGAGCAGTACTTC. It translates to CSARVTSGRTSYEQYF.

This clonotype was counted between two and nine times. One junction end does not reproduce the germline sequence, and a read error may be involved. This chain links TRBV7-6 with TRBJ2-3; D perhaps matches TRBD2 (5 bases). The CDR3 has 14 amino acids. Looked up from germline, CDR1 is SGHVS and CDR2 is FNYEAQ. The DNA for the CDR3 is TGTGCCAGCAGCCTAGCCCCGGAGGCCGATACGCAGTATTTT. Its translation is CASSLAPEADTQYF.

The V call is TRBV20-1, the J call TRBJ2-2; 8 nucleotides align to TRBD1. After removal of 3 bases from V and 4 bases from J, the junction contained 7 bases not matched to a gene. This CDR3 comprises 15 residues. The germline CDR1 and CDR2 sequences are DFQATT and SNEGSKA (reference sequence). CDR3 sequence reads: CSASFQGAGTGELFF. CDR3 nucleotide sequence: TGCAGTGCTAGTTTCCAGGGGGCTGGCACCGGGGAGCTGTTTTTT.

V usage is TRBV6-2 or TRBV6-3 and J usage is TRBJ2-2; D call uncertain. CDR3 length: 17 residues. The ends were cut back, 2 bases at V and 3 bases at J, with 16 bases in the middle. The germline V gene encodes CDR1 MNHEY and CDR2 SVGEGT. The CDR3 nucleotides read TGTGCCAGCAGTTACCCCTTTCGGAGAGGTTACACCGGGGAGCTGTTTTTT. Translating gives CASSYPFRRGYTGELFF.

The chain recombines TRBV4-1 with TRBJ2-3; 12 nucleotides align to TRBD2. From germline, CDR1 is MGHRA and CDR2 YSYEKL. Trimming removed 4 bases from V and 4 bases from J; junction bases left unmatched: 9. This CDR3 is 17 amino acids long. As DNA, the CDR3 is TGCGCCAGCAGCCTGGTTTGGGCTAGCGGGGGGGCAGATACGCAGTATTTT. Protein sequence: CASSLVWASGGADTQYF.

This clonotype was observed a few times. The genes are TRBV7-2 and TRBJ1-5; D gene uncertain. The V end was cut by 3 bases, the J end by 1 base, with 10 bases between. This CDR3 is 15 amino acids long. Germline CDR1 and CDR2: SGHTA and FQGNSA. CDR3 in DNA: TGTGCCAGCAGCTTTGTGGTTGGGAGCAATCAGCCCCAGCATTTT. Protein: CASSFVVGSNQPQHF.

This clonotype was counted only a few times. The rearrangement joins TRBV5-1 to TRBJ2-3; 9 positions match TRBD1. This CDR3 is built from 14 residues. With 4 bases clipped from V and 5 bases from J, the junction kept 5 bases outside the gene matches. Germline CDR1 and CDR2: SGHRS and YFSETQ. The CDR3 bases are TGCGCCAGCAGCCGCCGACAGGGGGAAGATACGCAGTATTTT. It encodes CASSRRQGEDTQYF.

The chain combines TRBV5-6 with TRBJ2-5; D is uncertain. The CDR3 runs 13 residues. Trimming shortened V by 0 bases and J by 7 bases, and 10 bases separated the two germline ends. Germline CDR1 SGHDT, CDR2 YYEEEE. The CDR3 region has the DNA TGTGCCAGCAGCTTGGCTGGGCCGGGGACCCAGTACTTC. Amino acids: CASSLAGPGTQYF.

Only a few counts were recorded for this clonotype. CDR3 DNA: TGTGCCAGCAGCACCCTTTGGGACAATGAGCAGTTCTTC. It translates to CASSTLWDNEQFF. The chain is built from TRBV7-2 and TRBJ2-1; no clear D. The V gene lost 5 bases and the J gene lost 5 bases, with 10 bases spanning the gap. Germline lookup yields CDR1 SGHTA and CDR2 FQGNSA. The CDR3 extends over 13 amino acids.

This clonotype was observed at least ten times. The rearrangement uses TRBV5-1 and TRBJ2-7; D gene unclear. Trimming pared 5 bases from V and 1 base from J, leaving 13 bases between. Germline V gene sequence: CDR1 SGHRS, CDR2 YFSETQ. This CDR3 spans 14 amino acids. The CDR3 here is CASRDLLDSYEQYF. DNA of the CDR3: TGCGCCAGCAGGGATTTATTAGATTCCTACGAGCAGTACTTC.

This clonotype showed up many times. The chain is built from TRBV20-1 and TRBJ2-5; D gene uncertain. This CDR3 has 12 amino acids. CDR1 DFQATT and CDR2 SNEGSKA come from the germline V gene (reference sequence). Trimming pared 1 base from V and 2 bases from J, leaving 5 bases between. This CDR3 is CSARGAQETQYF. The CDR3 DNA reads as TGCAGTGCTAGAGGAGCGCAAGAGACCCAGTACTTC.

This clonotype was detected many times. The V call is TRBV20-1, the J call TRBJ1-1; TRBD1 agrees at 7 bases. V gave up 4 bases and J gave up 3 bases; unmatched junction bases: 5. CDR1 is DFQATT and CDR2 is SNEGSKA in the germline V gene (reference sequence). The CDR3 sequence is 13 residues long. DNA of the CDR3: TGCAGTGCTACTAGGGACAGCTACACTGAAGCTTTCTTT. Protein sequence: CSATRDSYTEAFF.

This clonotype occurred many times. This chain uses TRBV29-1 with TRBJ1-5; perhaps TRBD1 as D (5 bases). The CDR3 runs 13 residues. Germline CDR1 SQVTM, CDR2 ANQGSEA. Trimming cost V 5 bases and J 7 bases, with 15 bases left between them. In DNA, the CDR3 is TGCAGCGTTTCTCCCAGGGTAGAACAGCCCCAGCATTTT. Translating it yields CSVSPRVEQPQHF.

Worth noting for this clonotype: The conserved phenylalanine or tryptophan normally closing the CDR3 is absent here, so this likely arose from a read error. J is TRBJ2-1 and V is TRBV19; D not resolved. V was clipped by 8 bases and J by 5 bases, with 16 bases between them. CDR1 and CDR2 (germline): LNHDA, SQIVND (reference sequence). This CDR3 has 14 residues. In nucleotides, the CDR3 is TGTGCCAGTTCCCTCTACGGCGTACACAATGAGCAGTTCCTC. Its translation: CASSLYGVHNEQFL.

The chain has TRBV20-1 and TRBJ1-1, with D maybe TRBD1 (5 bases). The germline V gene has CDR1 DFQATT and CDR2 SNEGSKA (reference sequence). The V end was cut by 5 bases, the J end by 0 bases, with 16 bases between. This CDR3 region has 15 residues. The CDR3 DNA sequence: TGCAGTGCTGTAAACAGGAATAACATGAACACTGAAGCTTTCTTT. Translated: CSAVNRNNMNTEAFF.

This clonotype was picked up a small number of times. V usage is TRBV12-3 or TRBV12-4 and J usage is TRBJ1-1; D is ambiguous. The CDR3 extends over 14 amino acids. Trimming took off 1 base at V and 2 bases at J, with 8 bases between the two ends. CDR3 sequence: CASSLVLSNTEAFF. CDR3 coding DNA: TGTGCCAGCAGTTTAGTTCTCAGCAACACTGAAGCTTTCTTT.

V gene TRBV29-1 combines with J gene TRBJ2-7; 10 bases line up with TRBD1. CDR1 and CDR2 (germline): SQVTM, ANQGSEA. Trimming took 7 bases from V and 2 from J; bases not matched to a gene: 5. The CDR3 runs to 13 residues. The CDR3 sequence is CSAGTGEAYEQYF. In DNA, the CDR3 is TGCAGCGCCGGGACAGGGGAGGCCTACGAGCAGTACTTC.

In its sample, this clonotype was seen a few times. The V gene is TRBV10-3, the J gene TRBJ1-1; a possible D gene is TRBD1 (5 bases). V lost 4 bases and J 3 bases, leaving 9 bases between the germline ends. The germline gives CDR1 ENHRY, CDR2 SYGVKD. The CDR3 covers 13 residues. The chain's CDR3 is CAISGGFYTEAFF. The DNA of the CDR3 is TGTGCCATCAGTGGGGGCTTTTACACTGAAGCTTTCTTT.

This clonotype came up many times. The chain couples TRBV5-1 to TRBJ1-1; D not certain. The germline V and J ends were trimmed by 7 bases and 6 bases, with 10 bases remaining between them. There are 11 residues in the CDR3. CDR1 is SGHRS, CDR2 YFSETQ, per germline. The CDR3 nucleotides are TGCGCCAGCGGAGAGGGTCCTGAAGCTTTCTTT. As protein: CASGEGPEAFF.

The chain couples TRBV5-1 to TRBJ1-2, with TRBD1 as a possible D gene (5 bases). The CDR3 extends over 18 amino acids. Germline V gene lookup returns CDR1 SGHRS and CDR2 YFSETQ. V was cut by 0 bases and J by 1 base, with 19 bases left in between. The CDR3 spells CASSLEGPVGADNYGYTF. As DNA, the CDR3 is TGCGCCAGCAGCTTGGAGGGACCAGTTGGGGCTGATAACTATGGCTACACCTTC.

This clonotype was observed a handful of times. The CDR3 is CSARGSGNEKLFF. CDR3 nucleotide sequence: TGCAGTGCTAGGGGGTCGGGTAATGAAAAACTGTTTTTT. The chain recombines TRBV20-1 with TRBJ1-4; D is undetermined. Trimming left V 3 bases short and J 4 bases short, with 9 bases between. The CDR3 is made up of 13 amino acids. Germline V gene data show CDR1 as DFQATT and CDR2 as SNEGSKA (reference sequence).